This is a list of T cell receptor beta chains from one sample in a study of T cell responses to AZD1222 COVID-19 vaccine. Here immunoSEQ multiplex PCR was the method, and the copy in TCRdb shows in-frame clones only, minus some. The table records 150,000 or so clones, just over 90% of them present only once. Sample: peripheral blood, taken 28 days after the second AZD1222 dose. These receptors all stem from an adult who received the AZD1222 COVID-19 vaccine. Both conserved end residues are part of each CDR3. Fields, in order: V gene, clone size, J gene, D gene, CDR3 protein, CDR3 DNA. D genes are given only for firm matches. The listing skips clone size in some rows; elsewhere it reads once, few, many or a size class.

TRBV6-6	.	TRBJ2-2	.	CASSYGSGELFF	TGTGCCAGCAGTTACGGGTCCGGGGAGCTGTTTTTT
TRBV15	.	TRBJ2-5	.	CATSRSRTAQETQYF	TGTGCCACCAGCAGGTCGAGGACAGCCCAAGAGACCCAGTACTTC
TRBV7-2	.	TRBJ1-6	TRBD1	CASSLGQGTSPLHF	TGTGCCAGCAGCCTAGGACAGGGTACTTCACCCCTCCACTTT
TRBV18	once	TRBJ2-7	TRBD2	CASSPTSGGRVYEQYF	TGTGCCAGCTCACCGACCTCGGGGGGGCGCGTCTACGAGCAGTACTTC
TRBV15	.	TRBJ1-1	TRBD1	CATSRDWRDRKAFF	TGTGCCACCAGCAGAGATTGGCGGGACAGGAAAGCTTTCTTT
TRBV7-9	.	TRBJ2-4	.	CASSNLEGRIF	TGTGCCAGCAGCAACCTCGAGGGCAGGATATTC
TRBV6-6	.	TRBJ2-2	.	CASIGWQGSDTGELFF	TGTGCCAGCATTGGTTGGCAGGGCAGCGACACCGGGGAGCTGTTTTTT
TRBV4-3	once	TRBJ1-2	.	CASSQDQGYGYTF	TGCGCCAGCAGCCAAGATCAGGGGTATGGCTACACCTTC
TRBV7-9	.	TRBJ2-7	TRBD1	CASSSSGGPYEQYF	TGTGCCAGCAGCTCATCAGGGGGCCCCTACGAGCAGTACTTC
TRBV24-1	.	TRBJ2-5	.	CATSVGHQETQYF	TGTGCCACCAGTGTGGGACACCAAGAGACCCAGTACTTC
TRBV18	.	TRBJ1-1	.	CASSPIPETNTEAFF	TGTGCCAGCTCACCAATTCCAGAGACAAACACTGAAGCTTTCTTT
TRBV5-4	few	TRBJ1-2	.	CASSLVLGSNYGYTF	TGTGCCAGCAGCTTGGTACTGGGGTCTAACTATGGCTACACCTTC
TRBV18	.	TRBJ1-1	.	CASSPSQMMNTEAFF	TGTGCCAGCTCACCGTCACAGATGATGAACACTGAAGCTTTCTTT
TRBV6-5	.	TRBJ2-1	.	CASSPGARPHNEQFF	TGTGCCAGCAGTCCCGGGGCTAGACCTCACAATGAGCAGTTCTTC
TRBV11-2	.	TRBJ2-1	TRBD2	CASSSRGVFDNEQFF	TGTGCCAGCAGCTCACGGGGGGTGTTCGACAATGAGCAGTTCTTC
TRBV4-1	.	TRBJ2-1	TRBD2	CASSQGDQGLDPSNEQFF	TGCGCCAGCAGCCAGGGAGATCAGGGACTAGATCCCTCCAATGAGCAGTTCTTC
TRBV2	.	TRBJ2-7	.	CASSVTQVYEQYF	TGTGCCAGCAGTGTGACACAGGTCTACGAGCAGTACTTC
TRBV7-6	.	TRBJ2-1	TRBD2	CASGTLAGAPGNEQFF	TGTGCCAGCGGGACTCTAGCGGGAGCCCCGGGCAATGAGCAGTTCTTC
TRBV28	.	TRBJ2-1	TRBD2	CASSLSSGGAYYGYNEQFF	TGTGCCAGCAGTCTTTCTAGCGGGGGGGCATATTATGGCTACAATGAGCAGTTCTTC
TRBV7-8	.	TRBJ1-5	.	CASRGPNQPQHF	TGTGCCAGCAGGGGGCCCAATCAGCCCCAGCATTTT
TRBV6-1	.	TRBJ1-2	TRBD1	CASSEAHFNRGGSYGYTF	TGTGCCAGCAGTGAAGCCCACTTCAACAGGGGAGGTTCCTATGGCTACACCTTC
TRBV29-1	.	TRBJ1-4	.	CSVEDSSWGSEKLFF	TGCAGCGTTGAAGATTCGAGCTGGGGCAGCGAAAAACTGTTTTTT
TRBV5-1	.	TRBJ2-5	.	CASSLVPGEETQYF	TGCGCCAGCAGCTTGGTGCCAGGGGAGGAGACCCAGTACTTC
TRBV7-9	.	TRBJ2-5	.	CASSLGVGAQYF	TGTGCCAGCAGCTTAGGGGTCGGGGCCCAGTACTTC
TRBV19	once	TRBJ2-3	.	CASSTRPGGTDTQYF	TGTGCCAGTAGTACCCGCCCCGGAGGCACAGATACGCAGTATTTT
TRBV9	.	TRBJ2-3	.	CASSVGGTDTQYF	TGTGCCAGCAGCGTCGGGGGCACAGATACGCAGTATTTT
TRBV10-2	.	TRBJ1-6	.	CASSDPGGNSPLHF	TGCGCCAGCAGTGACCCGGGGGGCAATTCACCCCTCCACTTT
TRBV14	.	TRBJ1-3	.	CASSHKQGAGNTIYF	TGTGCCAGCAGCCACAAACAGGGAGCTGGAAACACCATATATTTT
TRBV2	few	TRBJ1-5	.	CASSGNREGGFNQPQHF	TGTGCCAGCAGTGGGAACAGGGAAGGGGGTTTCAATCAGCCCCAGCATTTT
TRBV25-1	.	TRBJ2-2	.	CASRSRQGAGTGELFF	TGTGCCAGCAGGAGTAGACAGGGAGCGGGTACCGGGGAGCTGTTTTTT
TRBV7-2	.	TRBJ2-5	TRBD2	CASSRTSRRETQYF	TGTGCCAGCAGCCGGACTAGCAGGAGGGAGACCCAGTACTTC
TRBV20-1	.	TRBJ2-1	TRBD2	CSASDLTSGGSYNEQFF	TGCAGTGCTAGTGACCTGACTAGCGGGGGGTCCTACAATGAGCAGTTCTTC
TRBV19	.	TRBJ1-6	.	CASRAVIAGSPLHF	TGTGCCAGTAGGGCAGTAATTGCAGGGTCACCCCTCCACTTT
TRBV29-1	.	TRBJ2-7	.	CSVEGPGRTYEQYF	TGCAGCGTCGAAGGGCCAGGGAGGACCTACGAGCAGTACTTC
TRBV9	.	TRBJ2-1	TRBD2	CASSVGSGRGNEQFF	TGTGCCAGCAGCGTAGGGAGCGGGAGAGGCAATGAGCAGTTCTTC
TRBV7-2	.	TRBJ2-1	TRBD1	CASSQPGTGTYNEQFF	TGTGCCAGCAGCCAGCCCGGGACAGGGACCTACAATGAGCAGTTCTTC
TRBV24-1	.	TRBJ2-5	TRBD1	CATSEPTGLGETQYF	TGTGCCACCAGTGAGCCGACAGGGCTCGGAGAGACCCAGTACTTC
TRBV2	.	TRBJ1-2	.	CASSEQINYGYTF	TGTGCCAGCAGTGAACAGATTAACTATGGCTACACCTTC
TRBV7-2	once	TRBJ2-1	.	CASSLVRGVSYNEQFF	TGTGCCAGCAGCTTAGTGAGAGGGGTATCCTACAATGAGCAGTTCTTC
TRBV7-2	.	TRBJ2-7	TRBD2	CASSLTAGTSPREQYF	TGTGCCAGCAGCTTGACCGCCGGGACTAGTCCCCGCGAGCAGTACTTC
TRBV4-1	.	TRBJ2-1	.	CASSQDRIEFSYNEQFF	TGCGCCAGCAGCCAAGATCGGATCGAGTTCTCCTACAATGAGCAGTTCTTC
TRBV10-1	.	TRBJ1-6	TRBD1	CASSKQGDHNSPLHF	TGCGCCAGCAGTAAACAGGGGGATCATAATTCACCCCTCCACTTT
TRBV28	few	TRBJ2-2	TRBD2	CASSQGLAEHNYLGTGELFF	TGTGCCAGCAGCCAGGGACTAGCGGAGCACAACTACCTAGGCACCGGGGAGCTGTTTTTT
TRBV28	few	TRBJ1-4	.	CASSLMQGRSEKLFF	TGTGCCAGCAGTTTAATGCAGGGGAGGAGTGAAAAACTGTTTTTT
TRBV5-1	few	TRBJ1-3	.	CASGAGTTGNTIYF	TGCGCCAGCGGGGCCGGGACAACTGGAAACACCATATATTTT
TRBV18	once	TRBJ2-5	.	CASSPFEGVGETQYF	TGTGCCAGCTCACCATTCGAGGGAGTGGGTGAGACCCAGTACTTC
TRBV7-3	.	TRBJ2-1	TRBD1	CASSALAGGNEQFF	TGTGCCAGCAGCGCTCTGGCAGGGGGCAATGAGCAGTTCTTC